The rows below give T cell receptor beta chains drawn from one sample of a study of blood T cell repertoires in COVID-19. Clones were sequenced by immunoSEQ multiplex PCR, and TCRdb holds only the in-frame ones, with some missing. The sample records around 200,000 clones, roughly 83% being singletons. The sample taken for sequencing was peripheral blood. These receptors all stem from a middle-aged woman with COVID-19, enrolled during active disease. CDR3s include the opening cysteine and the closing phenylalanine or tryptophan. The order of the fields is D gene, clone size, J gene, V gene, CDR3 DNA, CDR3 protein. The D gene is left open where the match is weak. For some rows the clone size is stated as once, few or many, or as a class when expanded; others skip it.

D gene: -
clone size: -
J gene: TRBJ1-4
V gene: TRBV6-5
CDR3 DNA: TGTGCCAGCAGATTAAGGACAGCAACTAATGAAAAACTGTTTTTT
CDR3 protein: CASRLRTATNEKLFF

D gene: -
clone size: -
J gene: TRBJ1-5
V gene: TRBV24-1
CDR3 DNA: TGTGCCACCAGTGACGGTGGACAGCCCAATCAGCCCCAGCATTTT
CDR3 protein: CATSDGGQPNQPQHF

D gene: -
clone size: -
J gene: TRBJ1-4
V gene: TRBV29-1
CDR3 DNA: TGCAGCGTTGGCAGGGGCAGTAGCGAAAAACTGTTTTTT
CDR3 protein: CSVGRGSSEKLFF

D gene: TRBD1
clone size: -
J gene: TRBJ1-4
V gene: TRBV7-6
CDR3 DNA: TGTGCCAGCAGCTCGAGACCGGGACAGACTAATGAAAAACTGTTTTTT
CDR3 protein: CASSSRPGQTNEKLFF

D gene: TRBD1
clone size: -
J gene: TRBJ2-6
V gene: TRBV19
CDR3 DNA: TGTGCCAGTAGTTCGGACAGGCCCGGCTCTGGGGCCAACGTCCTGACTTTC
CDR3 protein: CASSSDRPGSGANVLTF

D gene: -
clone size: -
J gene: TRBJ2-5
V gene: TRBV13
CDR3 DNA: TGTGCCAGCAGCCGATTTCTAGGGGACTTACAAGAGACCCAGTACTTC
CDR3 protein: CASSRFLGDLQETQYF

D gene: TRBD1
clone size: many
J gene: TRBJ1-2
V gene: TRBV5-1
CDR3 DNA: TGCGCCAGCAGCTCCTCGGGACAGCTTTACGATGGCTACACCTTC
CDR3 protein: CASSSSGQLYDGYTF

D gene: TRBD1
clone size: -
J gene: TRBJ1-2
V gene: TRBV24-1
CDR3 DNA: TGTGCCACCAGTGATTGGGGACAGGACTATGGCTACACCTTC
CDR3 protein: CATSDWGQDYGYTF

D gene: TRBD2
clone size: few
J gene: TRBJ2-7
V gene: TRBV7-2
CDR3 DNA: TGTGCCAGCAGCTTCAGACTAGCGGGCGAGCAGTACTTC
CDR3 protein: CASSFRLAGEQYF

D gene: -
clone size: -
J gene: TRBJ2-1
V gene: TRBV6-5
CDR3 DNA: TGTGCCAGCAGTTACGTCAGGGACAATGAGCAGTTCTTC
CDR3 protein: CASSYVRDNEQFF

D gene: -
clone size: -
J gene: TRBJ2-7
V gene: TRBV27
CDR3 DNA: TGTGCCAGCACACAGGGAGGGTCCTACGAGCAGTACTTC
CDR3 protein: CASTQGGSYEQYF

D gene: TRBD2
clone size: -
J gene: TRBJ2-3
V gene: TRBV29-1
CDR3 DNA: TGCAGCTCTGACGGGACTAGCGGGGGTACGGCGCAGTATTTT
CDR3 protein: CSSDGTSGGTAQYF

D gene: -
clone size: -
J gene: TRBJ1-1
V gene: TRBV19
CDR3 DNA: TGTGCCAGTAGTATCCGGGACTCCTCTTACATGAACACTGAAGCTTTCTTT
CDR3 protein: CASSIRDSSYMNTEAFF

D gene: -
clone size: -
J gene: TRBJ2-7
V gene: TRBV2
CDR3 DNA: TGTGCCAGCAGTGATGAGCTATCCTACGAGCAGTACTTC
CDR3 protein: CASSDELSYEQYF

D gene: TRBD2
clone size: -
J gene: TRBJ2-1
V gene: TRBV3-1/TRBV3-2
CDR3 DNA: TGTGCCAGCAGCCAAAGCCTAGCGGGAGCCCCTGAGCAGTTCTTC
CDR3 protein: CASSQSLAGAPEQFF

D gene: -
clone size: -
J gene: TRBJ1-5
V gene: TRBV5-4
CDR3 DNA: TGTGCCAGCAGCTTAAGAGGGCAGCCCCAGCATTTT
CDR3 protein: CASSLRGQPQHF

D gene: -
clone size: -
J gene: TRBJ1-1
V gene: TRBV14
CDR3 DNA: TGTGCCAGCAGCCAAGAATCAGTGATATTTATGAACACTGAAGCTTTCTTT
CDR3 protein: CASSQESVIFMNTEAFF

D gene: TRBD1
clone size: -
J gene: TRBJ1-2
V gene: TRBV10-2
CDR3 DNA: TGCGCCAGCAGTGAGGACAGGGGCGATGGCTACACCTTC
CDR3 protein: CASSEDRGDGYTF

D gene: -
clone size: -
J gene: TRBJ2-7
V gene: TRBV27
CDR3 DNA: TGTGCCAGCAGTTCCCCGGAGATTTCCTACGAGCAGTACTTC
CDR3 protein: CASSSPEISYEQYF

D gene: TRBD1
clone size: -
J gene: TRBJ1-2
V gene: TRBV3-1/TRBV3-2
CDR3 DNA: TGTGCCAGCAGCCCCTCAGACAGGGGAGGCAGCACCTTC
CDR3 protein: CASSPSDRGGSTF

D gene: TRBD2
clone size: -
J gene: TRBJ2-5
V gene: TRBV28
CDR3 DNA: TGTGCCAGCAGCAAAACCGGACTAGCCGGAGAGACCCAGTACTTC
CDR3 protein: CASSKTGLAGETQYF

D gene: -
clone size: -
J gene: TRBJ2-3
V gene: TRBV25-1
CDR3 DNA: TGTGCCAGCAGTGCCCACCCCACCACGGGACTTGGCACAGATACGCAGTATTTT
CDR3 protein: CASSAHPTTGLGTDTQYF

D gene: TRBD1
clone size: -
J gene: TRBJ1-5
V gene: TRBV28
CDR3 DNA: TGTGCCAGTAAGGGACAGGGCGCAATCCCGAGGGAGCCCCAGCATTTT
CDR3 protein: CASKGQGAIPREPQHF

D gene: TRBD1
clone size: -
J gene: TRBJ1-2
V gene: TRBV28
CDR3 DNA: TGTGCCAGCAGTGGGGACAGGGTCAATGGCTACACCTTC
CDR3 protein: CASSGDRVNGYTF

D gene: -
clone size: few
J gene: TRBJ2-3
V gene: TRBV28
CDR3 DNA: TGTGCCAGCAAGCCCCGTGGCGGGAAAAAAGATACGCAGTATTTT
CDR3 protein: CASKPRGGKKDTQYF

D gene: TRBD1
clone size: -
J gene: TRBJ1-5
V gene: TRBV6-5
CDR3 DNA: TGTGCCAGCAGTAGGACAGGGGGAAATCAGCCCCAGCATTTT
CDR3 protein: CASSRTGGNQPQHF

D gene: TRBD2
clone size: -
J gene: TRBJ2-5
V gene: TRBV5-1
CDR3 DNA: TGCGCCAGCAGCCTTTCGGGAGGGCCCCAAGAGACCCAGTACTTC
CDR3 protein: CASSLSGGPQETQYF

D gene: -
clone size: -
J gene: TRBJ1-1
V gene: TRBV7-3
CDR3 DNA: TGTGCCAGCAGCTTAACGCCTCCCGGGAACACTGAAGCTTTCTTT
CDR3 protein: CASSLTPPGNTEAFF

D gene: TRBD1
clone size: few
J gene: TRBJ2-6
V gene: TRBV15
CDR3 DNA: TGTGCCACCAGCAGACAGGGGGCTGGGGCCAACGTCCTGACTTTC
CDR3 protein: CATSRQGAGANVLTF

D gene: TRBD1
clone size: -
J gene: TRBJ2-7
V gene: TRBV5-1
CDR3 DNA: TGCGCCAGCAGCTTGGCGTCCTCGAGGACAGGGGCCCACGAGCAGTACTTC
CDR3 protein: CASSLASSRTGAHEQYF

D gene: -
clone size: -
J gene: TRBJ2-2
V gene: TRBV7-3
CDR3 DNA: TGTGCCAGCTCAATAGTTGCCCCGGGTCTTAACACCGGGGAGCTGTTTTTT
CDR3 protein: CASSIVAPGLNTGELFF

D gene: TRBD1
clone size: -
J gene: TRBJ1-1
V gene: TRBV7-6
CDR3 DNA: TGTGCCAGCAGCTTAGACAGGGGGTTCACTGAAGCTTTCTTT
CDR3 protein: CASSLDRGFTEAFF

D gene: TRBD1
clone size: few
J gene: TRBJ1-1
V gene: TRBV11-2
CDR3 DNA: TGTGCCAGCAGCTTCCCGGGACAGAGGAGCACTGAAGCTTTCTTT
CDR3 protein: CASSFPGQRSTEAFF

D gene: TRBD1
clone size: -
J gene: TRBJ2-7
V gene: TRBV10-2
CDR3 DNA: TGCGCCAGCACGGGACAGGGGGCAAGGTACGAGCAGTACTTC
CDR3 protein: CASTGQGARYEQYF

D gene: -
clone size: -
J gene: TRBJ1-2
V gene: TRBV27
CDR3 DNA: TGTGCCAGCAGTTTACGGGGGGAGGGCGATGGCTACACCTTC
CDR3 protein: CASSLRGEGDGYTF

D gene: TRBD2
clone size: few
J gene: TRBJ2-7
V gene: TRBV27
CDR3 DNA: TGTGCCAGCAGTCCGGGACTAGGGGGGCCCTACGAGCAGTACTTC
CDR3 protein: CASSPGLGGPYEQYF

D gene: TRBD2
clone size: -
J gene: TRBJ2-1
V gene: TRBV9
CDR3 DNA: TGTGCCAGCAGCGTAGAGACCCTAGCGGGAGTTTCCGATGAGCAGTTCTTC
CDR3 protein: CASSVETLAGVSDEQFF

D gene: -
clone size: -
J gene: TRBJ2-3
V gene: TRBV5-1
CDR3 DNA: TGCGCCAGCAGCCCCAGGGGGCCAGGGCGGGGGACTAGCACAGATACGCAGTATTTT
CDR3 protein: CASSPRGPGRGTSTDTQYF

D gene: TRBD1
clone size: -
J gene: TRBJ1-2
V gene: TRBV7-8
CDR3 DNA: TGTGCCAGCAGCTTGGGGGACAGCAACTATGGCTACACCTTC
CDR3 protein: CASSLGDSNYGYTF

D gene: TRBD1
clone size: once
J gene: TRBJ2-1
V gene: TRBV6-5
CDR3 DNA: TGTGCCAGCAGCTCACCACAGGGGCGATTCAATGAGCAGTTCTTC
CDR3 protein: CASSSPQGRFNEQFF

D gene: TRBD1
clone size: -
J gene: TRBJ1-4
V gene: TRBV7-6
CDR3 DNA: TGTGCCAGCAGCTTGCAAGGTTGGACAGGGGGAGTCACTAATGAAAAACTGTTTTTT
CDR3 protein: CASSLQGWTGGVTNEKLFF

D gene: -
clone size: -
J gene: TRBJ1-1
V gene: TRBV19
CDR3 DNA: TGTGCCAGTAGTATAGTGACTGTAGGGGTTATGAACACTGAAGCTTTCTTT
CDR3 protein: CASSIVTVGVMNTEAFF

D gene: -
clone size: -
J gene: TRBJ1-1
V gene: TRBV11-2
CDR3 DNA: TGTGCCAGCAGCCCACTTGCAGGATTGGTTGAAGCTTTCTTT
CDR3 protein: CASSPLAGLVEAFF

D gene: -
clone size: -
J gene: TRBJ2-1
V gene: TRBV27
CDR3 DNA: TGTGCCAGCACTCCCGAGCGGGTAGCCAATGAGCAGTTCTTC
CDR3 protein: CASTPERVANEQFF

D gene: -
clone size: -
J gene: TRBJ1-1
V gene: TRBV12-5
CDR3 DNA: TGTGCTAGTGGTCGGGACACTGAAGCTTTCTTT
CDR3 protein: CASGRDTEAFF

D gene: -
clone size: -
J gene: TRBJ1-2
V gene: TRBV19
CDR3 DNA: TGTGCCAGTAGCCGACCAGGGGCGTATAACTATGGCTACACCTTC
CDR3 protein: CASSRPGAYNYGYTF

D gene: TRBD1
clone size: -
J gene: TRBJ1-1
V gene: TRBV5-4
CDR3 DNA: TGTGCCAGCAGCTTGGGGGGACAGTTTAGCGCTTTCTTT
CDR3 protein: CASSLGGQFSAFF